The 12 T cell receptor beta chains listed next were all sequenced from one sample in a study of T cell repertoires in cytomegalovirus infection. TCRdb re-derived calls from the reads in MiXCR, one entry per CDR3 protein. Among 400,000 or so distinct CDR3 sequences listed, 15% to 20% were seen once. The sample taken for sequencing was PBMCs. These receptors all stem from a human donor in good health (CMV status not recorded). Some clones in this sample may be carry-over from other donors' samples.

This clonotype was seen many times. The genes are TRBV12-3 or TRBV12-4 and TRBJ1-1; no reliable D call. CDR3 length: 13 residues. The V gene lost 4 bases and the J gene lost 4 bases, with 10 bases spanning the gap. The DNA for the CDR3 is TGTGCCAGCAGTTCGTCTGGGAGCACTGAAGCTTTCTTT. As protein: CASSSSGSTEAFF.

This clonotype was counted many times. CDR3 amino acids: CASSSFRGADTEAFF. CDR3 sequence (DNA): TGTGCCAGCAGCTCTTTCCGAGGGGCGGACACTGAAGCTTTCTTT. V and J are TRBV7-8 and TRBJ1-1; D perhaps matches TRBD1 (5 bases). With 4 bases removed from V and 3 bases from J, the gap between germline ends came to 15 bases. CDR3 size: 15 residues. Germline CDR1 reads SGHVS; CDR2 reads FQNEAQ.

This clonotype was seen at least ten times. The rearrangement joins TRBV7-8 to TRBJ2-1; D is unclear. The germline V gene encodes CDR1 SGHVS and CDR2 FQNEAQ. Between the trimmed V and J ends, which lost 3 bases and 0 bases, there was a span of 9 bases. The CDR3 loop spans 15 amino acids. The CDR3 protein is CASSLDGSSYNEQFF. In DNA form, the CDR3 reads TGTGCCAGCAGCTTGGACGGCAGCTCCTACAATGAGCAGTTCTTC.

This clonotype was recorded many times. The chain couples TRBV12-3 or TRBV12-4 to TRBJ2-5; 10 bases map to TRBD1. Unmatched junction bases numbered 7, after V lost 5 bases and J lost 4 bases. This CDR3 comprises 15 residues. The CDR3 spells CASSPSTGGSETQYF. The DNA of the CDR3 is TGTGCCAGCAGTCCCTCGACAGGGGGCTCAGAGACCCAGTACTTC.

This sequence joins TRBV19 and TRBJ2-2; D gene unclear. From germline, CDR1 is LNHDA and CDR2 SQIVND (reference sequence). The CDR3 length is 16 residues. V lost 1 base and J lost 4, with 13 bases in between. The DNA of the CDR3 is TGTGCCAGTAGTATAGCCCATGGGCTCGGCACCGGGGAGCTGTTTTTT. This gives the protein CASSIAHGLGTGELFF.

This clonotype has a count of ten or more. The gene calls are TRBV7-2 and TRBJ2-7, with 8 bases identical to TRBD2. CDR1 and CDR2 from the germline V gene are SGHTA and FQGNSA. The CDR3 totals 14 residues. V gave up 7 bases and J gave up 6 bases; unmatched junction bases: 11. This CDR3 reads CASKFGGGPLEQYF. The DNA for the CDR3 is TGTGCCAGCAAGTTCGGGGGGGGCCCCCTCGAGCAGTACTTC.

This chain connects TRBV20-1 to TRBJ2-2; 9 bases agree with TRBD1. This CDR3 is 15 amino acids long. V gave up 1 base and J gave up 6 bases; unmatched junction bases: 6. From germline, CDR1 is DFQATT and CDR2 SNEGSKA (reference sequence). The CDR3 DNA reads TGCAGTGCTAGAGGAACAGGGGGCGCCCCCGGGGAGCTGTTTTTT. Residues: CSARGTGGAPGELFF.

The gene calls are TRBV6-1 and TRBJ2-5; perhaps TRBD2 as D (5 bases). The germline V gene encodes CDR1 MNHNS and CDR2 SASEGT. Trimming pared 9 bases from V and 1 base from J, leaving 15 bases between. CDR3 size: 14 residues. The CDR3 loop reads CASSPRGSQETQYF. CDR3 nucleotide sequence: TGTGCCAGTTCACCAAGAGGGTCCCAAGAGACCCAGTACTTC.

This clonotype occurred many times. The V and J genes are TRBV4-1 and TRBJ2-7; no firm D call. Between the trimmed V and J ends, which lost 0 bases and 3 bases, there was a span of 9 bases. The CDR3 extends over 14 amino acids. Germline CDR1 MGHRA, CDR2 YSYEKL. The CDR3 sequence: CASSQDDWNYEQYF. CDR3 DNA: TGCGCCAGCAGCCAAGACGATTGGAACTACGAGCAGTACTTC.

This clonotype occurred many times. This rearrangement joins TRBV4-1 to TRBJ1-1; D remains unclear. The CDR3 sequence is 15 residues long. Per the germline V gene, CDR1 is MGHRA and CDR2 is YSYEKL. The V end was cut by 4 bases, the J end by 0 bases, with 12 bases between. Here the CDR3 reads CASSPRQIMNTEAFF. Written as DNA, the CDR3 is TGCGCCAGCAGCCCCCGACAAATAATGAACACTGAAGCTTTCTTT.

On this clonotype: This may be a read error, as it is one base from a much larger clone. The chain links TRBV2 to TRBJ1-4; 7 bases match TRBD1. The V gene's germline CDR1 is SNHLY and CDR2 FYNNEI. The CDR3 is made up of 14 amino acids. V dropped 6 bases and J dropped 7; count of bases not matched to a gene: 8. The CDR3 loop is CASSPDRDGEKLFF. Here the CDR3 DNA reads TGTGCCAGCAGCCCAGACAGGGATGGTGAAAAACTGTTTTTT.

This chain uses TRBV27 with TRBJ1-3; D is uncertain. CDR1 is MNHEY, CDR2 SMNVEV, per germline (reference sequence). V shed 3 bases and J shed 0 bases, with 12 bases lying between them. The CDR3 is 16 residues long. CDR3 in amino acids: CASSLAAPDSGNTIYF. The CDR3, as DNA: TGTGCCAGCAGTTTGGCAGCGCCTGACTCTGGAAACACCATATATTTT.